Listed here is a single T cell receptor (beta chain). The CDR3 contains 18 residues. The germline V and J ends were trimmed by 1 base and 0 bases, with 13 bases remaining between them. Germline V gene lookup returns CDR1 LGHNA and CDR2 YSLEER. Profiling relied on immunoSEQ multiplex PCR, and the TCRdb table lists in-frame clones only, not all of them. In the table there are approximately 200,000 clones, about 87% of which are singletons. This sample is drawn from a study of blood T cell repertoires in COVID-19. Sample: PBMCs or T cells enriched from blood (not recorded which). V and J are TRBV4-3 and TRBJ1-6; a weak D match, TRBD1 (5 bases). This clonotype was sampled from a man aged 18 to 35 with acute COVID-19. The DNA for the CDR3 is TGCGCCAGCAGCCAAGCTCGGGCGGGGGTCTCCTATAATTCACCCCTCCACTTT. Its protein is CASSQARAGVSYNSPLHF.